These 12 T cell receptor beta chains were sequenced from one sample in a study of T-cell memory formation after mild COVID-19. Each CDR3 protein gets one entry after TCRdb re-called the 5' RACE reads with MiXCR. Altogether fewer than 400,000 distinct CDR3 sequences are present, around a sixth being singletons, with the ten largest covering 20% to 25%. The specimen sequenced was PBMCs or a T cell subset sorted from them (not recorded which). These receptors were taken from a man between 18 and 29 years old who had mild COVID-19 (a few samples of this study predate the infection). Cell type and time point are not known.

This clonotype was detected ten times or more. This chain uses TRBV3-1 with TRBJ2-2; D is ambiguous. Germline V gives CDR1 LGHDT, CDR2 YNNKEL (reference sequence). Trimming pared 4 bases from V and 2 bases from J, leaving 8 bases between. The CDR3 consists of 14 residues. CDR3 nucleotides: TGTGCCAGCAGCCCCCAGGTTAACACCGGGGAGCTGTTTTTT. Residues: CASSPQVNTGELFF.

This clonotype was seen more than once but under ten times. The chain combines TRBV29-1 with TRBJ2-2; D is perhaps TRBD1 (6 bases). This CDR3 is built from 14 residues. Germline lookup yields CDR1 SQVTM and CDR2 ANQGSEA. V was pared by 4 bases and J by 0 bases, with 9 bases between. In nucleotides, the CDR3 is TGCAGCGTTGTCGGGACAACGAACACCGGGGAGCTGTTTTTT. This sequence encodes CSVVGTTNTGELFF.

This chain connects TRBV6-4 to TRBJ2-3, with 9 bases aligning to TRBD1. Germline V gives CDR1 MRHNA, CDR2 SNTAGT. This CDR3 region has 15 residues. Trimming took 4 bases from V and 3 from J; bases not matched to a gene: 5. The CDR3 spells CASSVRTGATDTQYF. CDR3 coding DNA: TGTGCCAGCAGTGTCAGGACAGGGGCGACAGATACGCAGTATTTT.

The gene calls are TRBV7-6 and TRBJ2-4; 12 bases map to TRBD2. Germline values: CDR1 SGHVS, CDR2 FNYEAQ. The CDR3 contains 19 residues. The ends lost 5 bases at V and 3 bases at J; junction bases unmatched: 14. In nucleotides, the CDR3 is TGTGCCAGCAGCCCTCTAGCGGGGGGGCCATATTTGGTCAAAAACATTCAGTACTTC. Protein: CASSPLAGGPYLVKNIQYF.

This clonotype was observed a few times. The rearrangement joins TRBV10-3 to TRBJ1-1; no clear D gene. The V end lost 8 bases, the J end lost 1 base, and 17 bases lay between the germline ends. This CDR3 spans 15 amino acids. Per germline, CDR1 ENHRY and CDR2 SYGVKD. CDR3 sequence: CAISKTEKWNTEAFF. The CDR3 region has the DNA TGTGCCATCTCGAAGACGGAGAAATGGAACACTGAAGCTTTCTTT.

This clonotype was found many times. The chain is built from TRBV11-2 and TRBJ2-3; D gene ambiguous. Germline V lookup: CDR1 SGHAT, CDR2 FQNNGV. The CDR3 runs 12 residues. Deletions cut 6 bases from V and 4 bases from J, with 8 bases between. CDR3 protein: CASSPQADTQYF. DNA of the CDR3: TGTGCCAGCAGTCCCCAGGCAGATACGCAGTATTTT.

This clonotype was found a few times. The chain combines TRBV20-1 with TRBJ1-2; tentative D call: TRBD1 (6 bases). The CDR3 has 13 amino acids. With 6 bases removed from V and 3 bases from J, the gap between germline ends came to 14 bases. Germline CDR1 and CDR2: DFQATT and SNEGSKA (reference sequence). CDR3 amino acids: CSAQGGIDYGYTF. Here the CDR3 DNA reads TGCAGTGCCCAAGGGGGGATAGACTATGGCTACACCTTC.

The genes are TRBV7-2 and TRBJ2-1; 8 bases align to TRBD2. V lost 6 bases, J lost 5 bases, and 9 bases stayed unmatched. The CDR3 is made up of 15 amino acids. The germline CDR1 and CDR2 sequences are SGHTA and FQGNSA. CDR3 loop: CASRPPGLGNNEQFF. In DNA, the CDR3 is TGTGCCAGCAGACCACCGGGACTAGGGAACAATGAGCAGTTCTTC. The full variable domain, completed using reference TRBV7-2 and TRBJ2-1, is GAGVSQSPSNKVTEKGKDVELRCDPISGHTALYWYRQSLGQGLEFLIYFQGNSAPDKSGLPSDRFSAERTGGSVSTLTIQRTQQEDSAVYLCASRPPGLGNNEQFFGPGTRLTVL.

Here the CDR3 DNA reads TGCGCCAGCAGCGCAGGGATTGGGGCGGGCAATGAGCAGTTCTTC. Amino acid sequence: CASSAGIGAGNEQFF. The chain has TRBV5-1 and TRBJ2-1, with D perhaps given as TRBD1 or TRBD2 (5 bases each). Germline-derived CDR1 and CDR2 are SGHRS and YFSETQ. This CDR3 has 15 residues. The V and J ends lost 4 bases and 6 bases respectively, with 17 bases between them.

The V call is TRBV4-3, the J call TRBJ2-3, with 7 bases aligning to TRBD2. The ends lost 4 bases at V and 0 bases at J; junction bases unmatched: 7. The CDR3 spans 16 residues. CDR1 is LGHNA, CDR2 YSLEER, per germline. For the CDR3, the DNA is TGCGCCAGCAGCCCTTTCGGCGGGGGTAGCACAGATACGCAGTATTTT. Residues: CASSPFGGGSTDTQYF.

This clonotype was seen a handful of times. This rearrangement joins TRBV11-2 to TRBJ1-4, with D perhaps matching TRBD1 (5 bases). V lost 6 bases and J 8 bases, leaving 13 bases between the germline ends. The CDR3 is 13 amino acids. Looked up from germline, CDR1 is SGHAT and CDR2 is FQNNGV. This CDR3 reads CASRRGALEKLFF. CDR3 DNA: TGTGCCAGCAGACGTGGGGCGCTCGAAAAACTGTTTTTT.

This clonotype was detected only a few times. The chain uses TRBV12-3 or TRBV12-4 and TRBJ2-1; 12 bases are shared with TRBD2. Trimming removed 3 bases from V and 7 bases from J; junction bases left unmatched: 7. The CDR3 totals 16 residues. The CDR3 nucleotides are TGTGCCAGCAGTTTCGGACTAGCGGGGACCCAGAATGAGCAGTTCTTC. The encoded protein is CASSFGLAGTQNEQFF.